A single sample gave rise to the 5 T cell receptor beta chains below, sequenced in a study of T cells in localized non-small cell lung cancer. The method was immunoSEQ multiplex PCR; TCRdb's version includes in-frame clones alone and lacks a portion of them. The sample lists about 74,000 clones, 65% to 85% seen once, with approximately 1.2% in the top ten. Sequencing was performed on peripheral blood, taken before any cancer treatment. Source of these receptors: a female donor older than 55 with stage I lung adenocarcinoma.

This chain joins TRBV4-1 and TRBJ2-7, with D perhaps TRBD2 (6 bases). This CDR3 is built from 13 residues. Germline V gene data show CDR1 as MGHRA and CDR2 as YSYEKL. Trimming left V 0 bases short and J 5 bases short, with 8 bases between. CDR3 sequence: CASSQDTGDEQYF. CDR3 bases: TGCGCCAGCAGCCAAGATACGGGGGACGAGCAGTACTTC.

This chain uses TRBV2 with TRBJ2-7; 8 nucleotides match TRBD1. The CDR3 runs to 14 residues. CDR1 SNHLY and CDR2 FYNNEI come from the germline V gene. J gave up 2 bases and V 7 bases, and 7 bases lay outside the gene matches. CDR3 sequence: CASNSGTGTYEQYF. DNA for the CDR3: TGTGCCAGCAATTCCGGGACAGGTACCTACGAGCAGTACTTC.

The chain combines TRBV9 with TRBJ2-3, with 7 bases identical to TRBD2. The CDR3 runs 17 residues. Germline assignment: CDR1 SGDLS and CDR2 YYNGEE. V lost 0 bases, J lost 3 bases, and 10 bases stayed unmatched. The CDR3 region is CASSVAPSRGGTDTQYF. Here the CDR3 DNA reads TGTGCCAGCAGCGTAGCCCCGAGTAGGGGAGGGACAGATACGCAGTATTTT.

The chain has TRBV4-1 and TRBJ2-7, with D possibly matching TRBD1 (5 bases). Trimming removed 4 bases at V and 4 bases at J, with 14 bases between. The CDR3 extends over 14 amino acids. CDR1 is MGHRA and CDR2 is YSYEKL in the germline V gene. The CDR3, as DNA: TGCGCCAGCAGCCCCCCAGGGAAGGGTTACGAGCAGTACTTC. Amino acids: CASSPPGKGYEQYF.

This chain connects TRBV6-1 to TRBJ1-4; 7 nucleotides agree with TRBD1. This CDR3 contains 13 residues. The V gene end was trimmed by 6 bases and the J gene end by 7 bases; junction bases not matched to a gene: 5. Per germline, CDR1 MNHNS and CDR2 SASEGT. DNA for the CDR3: TGTGCCAGCAGAGTCAGGGGGAGTGAAAAACTGTTTTTT. Translation: CASRVRGSEKLFF.